This T cell receptor beta chain came from a study of control samples from healthy donors and cancer patients. The germline CDR1 and CDR2 sequences are SGHRS and YFSETQ. V was pared by 5 bases and J by 3 bases, with 11 bases between. CDR3 length equals 13 residues. Using immunoSEQ multiplex PCR, the repertoire was profiled, and TCRdb retains in-frame clones only, with some absent. The sample holds fewer than 250,000 clones; around 90% are singletons and the top ten take 1.5% to 2%. The sequenced material came from blood. This receptor was identified in a man under 40 in good health. J is TRBJ1-2 and V is TRBV5-1; perhaps TRBD1 as D (5 bases). CDR3 nucleotide sequence: TGCGCCAGCAGTCTCCAGGGTGACTATGGCTACACCTTC. It specifies CASSLQGDYGYTF.